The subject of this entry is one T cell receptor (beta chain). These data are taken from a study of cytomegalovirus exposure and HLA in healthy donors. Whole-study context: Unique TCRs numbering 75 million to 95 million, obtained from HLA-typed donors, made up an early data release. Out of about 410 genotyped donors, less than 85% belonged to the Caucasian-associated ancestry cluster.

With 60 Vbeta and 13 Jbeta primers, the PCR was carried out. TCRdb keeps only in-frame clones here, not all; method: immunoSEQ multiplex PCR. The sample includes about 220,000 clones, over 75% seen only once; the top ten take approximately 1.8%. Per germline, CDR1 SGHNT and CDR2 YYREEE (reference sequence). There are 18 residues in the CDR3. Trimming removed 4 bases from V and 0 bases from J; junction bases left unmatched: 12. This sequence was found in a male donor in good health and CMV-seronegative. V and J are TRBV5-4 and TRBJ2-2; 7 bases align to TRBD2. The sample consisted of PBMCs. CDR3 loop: CASSIYQREQANTGELFF. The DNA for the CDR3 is TGTGCCAGCAGCATCTATCAGCGGGAACAAGCGAACACCGGGGAGCTGTTTTTT.